The next 32 T cell receptor beta chains were all read from a single sample in a study of T-cell memory formation after mild COVID-19. TCRdb analysed the 5' RACE reads with MiXCR anew, one entry per CDR3 protein. The sample consists of around 210,000 distinct CDR3 sequences, just over 9.5% of them appearing once. Sequencing was performed on PBMCs or a T cell subset sorted from them (not recorded which). All receptors derive from a man between 18 and 29 years old who had mild COVID-19 (a few samples of this study predate the infection). Cell type and time point are not known.

This clonotype was found a few times. The chain employs TRBV7-6 and TRBJ1-6; 7 nucleotides match TRBD1. Trimming removed 5 bases from V and 6 bases from J; junction bases left unmatched: 4. CDR1 is SGHVS and CDR2 is FNYEAQ in the germline V gene. The CDR3 totals 14 residues. The CDR3 DNA sequence: TGTGCCAGCAGCCCGGGGACAGCTAATTCACCCCTCCACTTT. Its translation: CASSPGTANSPLHF.

This chain joins TRBV29-1 and TRBJ2-1, with D possibly being TRBD2 (5 bases). Germline CDR1 and CDR2: SQVTM and ANQGSEA. The ends were cut back, 5 bases at V and 2 bases at J, with 10 bases in the middle. This CDR3 has 13 residues. For the CDR3, the DNA is TGCAGCGTTCCGGGGATCACCTACAATGAGCAGTTCTTC. Its protein product is CSVPGITYNEQFF.

V gene TRBV5-1 combines with J gene TRBJ2-5; weak D call: TRBD2 (7 bases). This CDR3 is built from 14 residues. Germline V gene sequence: CDR1 SGHRS, CDR2 YFSETQ. With 4 bases removed from V and 3 bases from J, the gap between germline ends came to 13 bases. CDR3 sequence: CASSGGGAEETQYF. CDR3 coding DNA: TGCGCCAGCAGCGGAGGGGGGGCCGAAGAGACCCAGTACTTC.

Many counts were recorded for this clonotype. J is TRBJ1-2 and V is TRBV10-3; no definite D call. Trimming took 0 bases from V and 4 from J, leaving 9 bases between them. Per the germline V gene, CDR1 is ENHRY and CDR2 is SYGVKD. There are 14 residues in the CDR3. CDR3 DNA sequence: TGTGCCATCAGTGAGTCTTTTGCCTCCTATGGCTACACCTTC. This codes for CAISESFASYGYTF.

This clonotype was seen a few times. The V call is TRBV7-9, the J call TRBJ1-4, with D possibly TRBD1 on 6 matching bases. V dropped 5 bases and J dropped 2 bases, with 12 bases sitting between them. The CDR3 consists of 15 residues. Germline values: CDR1 SEHNR, CDR2 FQNEAQ (reference sequence). CDR3 region: CASSDTGTTNEKLFF. CDR3 in DNA: TGTGCCAGCAGCGACACAGGGACCACTAATGAAAAACTGTTTTTT.

This clonotype has a handful of counts. At one end the junction does not follow the germline gene, possibly because of a read error. The J gene is TRBJ2-4, the V gene TRBV3-1; D may be TRBD2 (6 bases). Germline CDR1 is LGHDT and CDR2 is YNNKEL (reference sequence). The length of the CDR3 is 14 residues. CDR3 DNA: TGTGCCAGCATCGGGACTGGAGCCCAAAACATTCAGTACTTC. It yields the protein CASIGTGAQNIQYF. Looking up the rest from reference TRBV3-1 and TRBJ2-4 gives the full variable domain: DTAVSQTPKYLVTQMGNDKSIKCEQNLGHDTMYWYKQDSKKFLKIMFSYNNKELIINETVPNRFSPKSPDKAHLNLHINSLELGDSAVYFCASIGTGAQNIQYFGAGTRLSVL.

This clonotype was observed at least ten times. The gene calls are TRBV10-1 and TRBJ2-7, with D uncertain. Germline V gene lookup returns CDR1 WNHNN and CDR2 SYGVQD (reference sequence). The CDR3 has 13 amino acids. V was trimmed by 0 bases and J by 2 bases, leaving 5 bases between them. The DNA for the CDR3 is TGCGCCAGCAGTGAGTCGACCACCTACGAGCAGTACTTC. This gives the protein CASSESTTYEQYF.

This clonotype was recorded a few times. The rearrangement links TRBV24-1 to TRBJ2-1, with D possibly being TRBD1 or TRBD2 (5 bases each). V lost 4 bases and J lost 5, with 17 bases in between. The germline V gene has CDR1 KGHDR and CDR2 SFDVKD. This CDR3 is built from 16 residues. For the CDR3, the DNA is TGTGCCACCAGTGACATCCGGGACCGATATAACAATGAGCAGTTCTTC. This translates into CATSDIRDRYNNEQFF.

The chain uses TRBV6-9 and TRBJ2-5; TRBD1 agrees at 11 bases. This CDR3 has 12 residues. In germline, CDR1 is MNHGY, CDR2 SVAAGI. The CDR3 region is CASDRGRETQYF. The CDR3 region has the DNA TGTGCTTCGGACAGGGGGCGGGAGACCCAGTACTTC.

This chain uses TRBV20-1 with TRBJ2-3; D unresolved. Deletions cut 4 bases from V and 4 bases from J, with 15 bases between. The germline CDR1 and CDR2 sequences are DFQATT and SNEGSKA (reference sequence). There are 14 residues in the CDR3. The CDR3 is CSATTPPPADTQYF. For the CDR3, the DNA is TGCAGTGCTACGACACCTCCACCCGCAGATACGCAGTATTTT.

This clonotype has ten or more counts. The chain couples TRBV7-8 to TRBJ1-1, with TRBD1 matching 7 bases. V shed 4 bases and J 3 bases; nucleotides not matched to a gene: 2. Per the germline V gene, CDR1 is SGHVS and CDR2 is FQNEAQ. The CDR3 runs to 13 residues. DNA of the CDR3: TGTGCCAGCAGCTCAGACAGGGACACTGAAGCTTTCTTT. Amino acids: CASSSDRDTEAFF. Using reference TRBV7-8 and TRBJ1-1 for the parts outside the CDR3, the full variable domain is GAGVSQSPRYKVAKRGQDVALRCDPISGHVSLFWYQQALGQGPEFLTYFQNEAQLDKSGLPSDRFFAERPEGSVSTLKIQRTQQEDSAVYLCASSSDRDTEAFFGQGTRLTVV.

In its sample, this clonotype was seen many times. This chain connects TRBV6-6 to TRBJ1-6; 7 nucleotides align to TRBD1. There are 17 residues in the CDR3. Germline assignment: CDR1 MNHNY and CDR2 SVGAGI (reference sequence). Losses at the gene ends were 6 bases for V and 7 bases for J; bases not matched to a gene: 15. CDR3 region: CASSSSTGEGWNSPLHF. CDR3 sequence (DNA): TGTGCCAGCAGCTCATCTACAGGGGAAGGATGGAATTCACCCCTCCACTTT.

The chain combines TRBV10-3 with TRBJ1-3, with unresolved D. CDR1 is ENHRY and CDR2 is SYGVKD in the germline V gene. The CDR3 spans 14 residues. Deletions cut 6 bases from V and 0 bases from J, with 9 bases between. For the CDR3, the DNA is TGTGCCATCAGGACGCCTAGCTCTGGAAACACCATATATTTT. Protein sequence: CAIRTPSSGNTIYF.

J is TRBJ2-4 and V is TRBV7-2, with TRBD2 matching over 10 bases. The CDR3 has 17 amino acids. J was trimmed by 0 bases and V by 5 bases; bases with no gene match: 7. CDR1 and CDR2 from the germline V gene are SGHTA and FQGNSA. CDR3 DNA sequence: TGTGCCAGCAGCGGACGGACTAGCGGAGGAGCCAAAAACATTCAGTACTTC. This translates into CASSGRTSGGAKNIQYF.

This clonotype has at least ten counts. The chain combines TRBV5-1 with TRBJ1-1, with a tentative D call TRBD1 (5 bases). Germline-derived CDR1 and CDR2 are SGHRS and YFSETQ. The CDR3 is 15 amino acids. V lost 0 bases, J lost 3 bases, and 12 bases lay in between. This CDR3 reads CASSLAGGRDTEAFF. CDR3 sequence (DNA): TGCGCCAGCAGCTTGGCCGGGGGACGCGACACTGAAGCTTTCTTT.

This clonotype was observed at least ten times. The genes are TRBV19 and TRBJ2-1; 8 bases match TRBD2. The J segment lost 3 bases and the V segment lost 6 bases, leaving 7 bases of the junction unmatched. CDR1 and CDR2 from the germline V gene are LNHDA and SQIVND (reference sequence). The CDR3 consists of 15 residues. The CDR3 DNA reads TGTGCCAGTAGGCCAAGCGGGGGATTCTACAATGAGCAGTTCTTC. Protein product: CASRPSGGFYNEQFF.

In this sample, this clonotype turned up many times. This chain uses TRBV2 with TRBJ1-1; tentative D call: TRBD1 (6 bases). The germline V and J ends were trimmed by 6 bases and 4 bases, with 9 bases remaining between them. The CDR3 is 12 residues long. Germline V gives CDR1 SNHLY, CDR2 FYNNEI. The CDR3 DNA reads as TGTGCCAGCAGGAGGGGGGGCACTGAAGCTTTCTTT. Amino acid sequence: CASRRGGTEAFF. The whole variable domain, filled in from reference TRBV2 and TRBJ1-1, reads EPEVTQTPSHQVTQMGQEVILRCVPISNHLYFYWYRQILGQKVEFLVSFYNNEISEKSEIFDDQFSVERPDGSNFTLKIRSTKLEDSAMYFCASRRGGTEAFFGQGTRLTVV.

The J gene is TRBJ2-2, the V gene TRBV20-1; 12 bases fit TRBD2. CDR1 is DFQATT and CDR2 is SNEGSKA in the germline V gene (reference sequence). The CDR3 spans 16 residues. V dropped 2 bases and J dropped 5; count of bases not matched to a gene: 6. Here the CDR3 DNA reads TGCAGTGCTAGACGTCTGGGGACTAGCGGGACCGGGGAGCTGTTTTTT. Translation: CSARRLGTSGTGELFF.

This clonotype was observed at least ten times. The chain joins TRBV5-1 to TRBJ2-5, with D possibly being TRBD2 (7 bases). Germline CDR1 reads SGHRS; CDR2 reads YFSETQ. This CDR3 region has 15 residues. V gave up 4 bases and J gave up 5 bases, with 18 bases separating them. The CDR3 region is CASSPGAGDWETQYF. The CDR3 region has the DNA TGCGCCAGCAGCCCGGGGGCGGGGGACTGGGAGACCCAGTACTTC.

This clonotype has just a few counts. This chain connects TRBV4-3 to TRBJ2-1, with unresolved D. CDR3 length: 14 residues. Per the germline V gene, CDR1 is LGHNA and CDR2 is YSLEER. V gave up 1 base and J gave up 9 bases, with 13 bases separating them. The CDR3 DNA reads as TGCGCCAGCAGCCAAGTAACCCGCGCCCCTGAGCAGTTCTTC. As protein: CASSQVTRAPEQFF.

This chain joins TRBV20-1 and TRBJ1-2; TRBD1 is a possible D gene (6 bases). The CDR3 is made up of 13 amino acids. The V end was cut by 0 bases, the J end by 8 bases, with 13 bases between. The germline gives CDR1 DFQATT, CDR2 SNEGSKA (reference sequence). The CDR3 here is CSARDRGGVGYTF. For the CDR3, the DNA is TGCAGTGCTAGAGATCGAGGGGGGGTAGGCTACACCTTC.

The V gene is TRBV18, the J gene TRBJ2-7; tentatively, D is TRBD2 (5 bases). Germline loops: CDR1 KGHSH, CDR2 LQKENI. The V end was cut by 3 bases, the J end by 7 bases, with 22 bases between. This CDR3 spans 16 amino acids. The CDR3 DNA reads as TGTGCCAGCTCACCGCGGCAGCAAGTTGCGGGTCGGGAGCAGTACTTC. This encodes CASSPRQQVAGREQYF.

This clonotype appeared many times. This chain uses TRBV10-3 with TRBJ2-4; 8 bases line up with TRBD2. V dropped 10 bases and J dropped 10; count of bases not matched to a gene: 15. The CDR3 contains 14 residues. In germline, CDR1 is ENHRY, CDR2 SYGVKD. The CDR3 region is CATGLDLAGGIQYF. CDR3 nucleotides: TGTGCCACGGGACTAGACCTCGCCGGGGGGATTCAGTACTTC.

This chain links TRBV6-2 or TRBV6-3 with TRBJ2-3, with TRBD2 matching 13 bases. This CDR3 has 16 amino acids. Germline V gene data show CDR1 as MNHEY and CDR2 as SVGEGT. The trim removed 6 bases at V and 4 bases at J, leaving 7 bases unmatched. The CDR3 nucleotides read TGTGCCAGCAGCAAATGGACTAGCGGGGGTGCAGATACGCAGTATTTT. Its translation is CASSKWTSGGADTQYF.

This clonotype turned up a few times. The gene calls are TRBV5-1 and TRBJ2-6; D possibly corresponds to TRBD1 (5 bases). The germline V gene encodes CDR1 SGHRS and CDR2 YFSETQ. V shed 2 bases and J shed 0 bases, with 12 bases lying between them. The CDR3 runs 17 residues. CDR3 coding DNA: TGCGCCAGCAGCTTTCTCAGGGCAAGCTCTGGGGCCAACGTCCTGACTTTC. This translates into CASSFLRASSGANVLTF.

This clonotype appeared a single time. The chain joins TRBV2 to TRBJ1-5; 8 nucleotides line up with TRBD1. After removal of 8 bases from V and 7 bases from J, the junction contained 10 bases not matched to a gene. The CDR3 loop spans 14 amino acids. The V gene's germline CDR1 is SNHLY and CDR2 FYNNEI. The DNA of the CDR3 is TGTGCCAGCCTTCCCGGACAGGGTCACCAGCCCCAGCATTTT. As protein: CASLPGQGHQPQHF. Drawing the rest from reference TRBV2 and TRBJ1-5, the complete variable domain is EPEVTQTPSHQVTQMGQEVILRCVPISNHLYFYWYRQILGQKVEFLVSFYNNEISEKSEIFDDQFSVERPDGSNFTLKIRSTKLEDSAMYFCASLPGQGHQPQHFGDGTRLSIL.

This clonotype was detected a few times. V usage is TRBV7-6 and J usage is TRBJ1-2; the D is unclear. The CDR3 consists of 12 residues. Germline V gene sequence: CDR1 SGHVS, CDR2 FNYEAQ. With 5 bases removed from V and 5 bases from J, the gap between germline ends came to 9 bases. For the CDR3, the DNA is TGTGCCAGCAGCCTTGGGGAATATGGCTACACCTTC. The encoded protein is CASSLGEYGYTF.

The rearrangement uses TRBV11-2 and TRBJ2-7; D call uncertain. The CDR3 has 13 residues. Per germline, CDR1 SGHAT and CDR2 FQNNGV. V lost 1 base to trimming and J lost 6 bases, with 10 bases between them. This CDR3 reads CASSLGALGEQYV. In nucleotides, the CDR3 is TGTGCCAGCAGCTTAGGGGCCCTGGGCGAGCAGTACGTC.

The V gene is TRBV7-8, the J gene TRBJ2-2; D is tentatively TRBD1 or TRBD2 (6 bases each). From germline, CDR1 is SGHVS and CDR2 FQNEAQ. The CDR3 totals 18 residues. Trimming pared 1 base from V and 4 bases from J, leaving 19 bases between. In DNA, the CDR3 is TGTGCCAGCAGCTTAGGGGTCGGGGGCAGACGAGGCACCGGGGAGCTGTTTTTT. Residues: CASSLGVGGRRGTGELFF.

This clonotype was detected many times. V usage is TRBV7-2 and J usage is TRBJ1-1; TRBD1 is a possible D gene (5 bases). The CDR3 totals 14 residues. V shed 5 bases and J shed 1 base, with 11 bases lying between them. Germline CDR1 reads SGHTA; CDR2 reads FQGNSA. The CDR3 region is CASSPGAANTEAFF. Here the CDR3 DNA reads TGTGCCAGCAGCCCCGGGGCGGCGAACACTGAAGCTTTCTTT.

This clonotype was detected only a few times. The chain joins TRBV18 to TRBJ1-1; 7 nucleotides align to TRBD1. V lost 6 bases to trimming and J lost 6 bases; unmatched junction nucleotides: 13. The CDR3 runs to 15 residues. Germline assignment: CDR1 KGHSH and CDR2 LQKENI. CDR3 DNA: TGTGCCAGCTCCATAGAAGTAAACAGGGGATCTGAAGCTTTCTTT. Residues: CASSIEVNRGSEAFF.

The chain links TRBV18 to TRBJ1-5; D is possibly TRBD1 (5 bases). CDR3 length: 14 residues. The V end was cut by 6 bases, the J end by 5 bases, with 14 bases between. The germline V gene has CDR1 KGHSH and CDR2 LQKENI. This CDR3 is CASSGPRSYQPQHF. CDR3 DNA sequence: TGTGCCAGCTCGGGGCCGAGAAGCTATCAGCCCCAGCATTTT.